Listed below are T cell receptor beta chains from one sample, sequenced in a study of long-term antiretroviral therapy in people with HIV. Some clones are missing from TCRdb's copy, which holds only in-frame ones; the method was immunoSEQ multiplex PCR. The sample yields more than 25,000 clones, more than 85% seen once. The sequencing here drew on unsorted PBMCs, taken about 5 years before starting antiretroviral therapy. These receptors came from a man between 50 and 59 years old with HIV. Each CDR3 is given with its conserved first and last residue. Each record gives: D gene, J gene, clone size, V gene, CDR3 protein, CDR3 DNA. D genes are given only for firm matches. The size field is filled for only some rows; it gives once, few, many or a size class.

D: -
J: TRBJ2-3
size: once
V: TRBV14
CDR3: CASSQEGAGTFTQYF
DNA: TGTGCCAGCAGCCAAGAGGGGGCAGGCACGTTTACGCAGTATTTT

D: -
J: TRBJ2-3
size: -
V: TRBV5-1
CDR3: CASRPTYRADTDTQYF
DNA: TGCGCCAGCAGACCCACCTACAGGGCTGACACAGATACGCAGTATTTT

D: TRBD2
J: TRBJ2-7
size: -
V: TRBV4-2
CDR3: CASSQVFGASGSSEQYF
DNA: TGTGCCAGCAGCCAAGTTTTCGGGGCTAGCGGGAGCAGCGAGCAGTACTTC

D: TRBD1
J: TRBJ2-3
size: once
V: TRBV13
CDR3: CASSSYRDRGGTDTQYF
DNA: TGTGCCAGCAGCAGCTACCGGGACAGGGGAGGCACAGATACGCAGTATTTT

D: TRBD2
J: TRBJ2-3
size: -
V: TRBV5-4
CDR3: CASSPGKREGQADTQYF
DNA: TGTGCCAGCAGCCCGGGCAAGAGGGAGGGCCAGGCAGATACGCAGTATTTT

D: TRBD2
J: TRBJ2-3
size: -
V: TRBV5-4
CDR3: CASSFALAGLSTDTQYF
DNA: TGTGCCAGCAGCTTTGCTCTAGCGGGCCTTAGCACAGATACGCAGTATTTT

D: TRBD1
J: TRBJ2-2
size: -
V: TRBV18
CDR3: CASSRQGDTGELFF
DNA: TGTGCCAGCTCACGACAGGGCGACACCGGGGAGCTGTTTTTT

D: -
J: TRBJ2-3
size: -
V: TRBV5-1
CDR3: CASSPLHRVDTQYF
DNA: TGCGCCAGCAGCCCCCTTCACAGGGTAGATACGCAGTATTTT

D: -
J: TRBJ2-7
size: -
V: TRBV18
CDR3: CASSPPDNYEQYF
DNA: TGTGCCAGCTCACCCCCAGACAACTACGAGCAGTACTTC

D: -
J: TRBJ2-7
size: -
V: TRBV5-1
CDR3: CASSSDRLTSLQYF
DNA: TGCGCCAGCAGCTCAGACAGGCTAACCTCTCTGCAGTACTTC

D: TRBD2
J: TRBJ2-1
size: -
V: TRBV12-5
CDR3: CASGYFVGGFWDEQFF
DNA: TGTGCTAGTGGCTACTTCGTGGGGGGGTTTTGGGATGAGCAGTTCTTC

D: TRBD1
J: TRBJ1-6
size: once
V: TRBV4-1
CDR3: CASSQDGGTGGAYSPLHF
DNA: TGCGCCAGCAGCCAAGATGGGGGGACAGGGGGCGCGTATTCACCCCTCCACTTT

D: TRBD2
J: TRBJ2-5
size: -
V: TRBV5-1
CDR3: CASSSGTRETQYF
DNA: TGCGCCAGCTCGAGCGGGACCCGGGAGACCCAGTACTTC

D: -
J: TRBJ1-3
size: -
V: TRBV21-1
CDR3: CASSRIRVIGNTIYF
DNA: TGTGCCAGCAGCAGGATCAGGGTTATTGGAAACACCATATATTTT

D: TRBD2
J: TRBJ2-1
size: -
V: TRBV19
CDR3: CASSIVGLAAYNEQFF
DNA: TGTGCCAGTAGTATAGTAGGACTAGCGGCCTACAATGAGCAGTTCTTC

D: -
J: TRBJ1-2
size: few
V: TRBV9
CDR3: CASSLEQLDGYTF
DNA: TGTGCCAGCAGCCTGGAACAGTTGGATGGCTACACCTTC

D: TRBD1
J: TRBJ2-2
size: -
V: TRBV18
CDR3: CASSLGTANTGELFF
DNA: TGTGCCAGCTCTCTTGGGACAGCGAACACCGGGGAGCTGTTTTTT

D: TRBD2
J: TRBJ2-5
size: once
V: TRBV13
CDR3: CASSLLPQSGGETQYF
DNA: TGTGCCAGCAGCTTACTCCCCCAGTCGGGGGGAGAGACCCAGTACTTC

D: TRBD2
J: TRBJ2-1
size: -
V: TRBV7-8
CDR3: CASSLRENSYNEQFF
DNA: TGTGCCAGCAGCCTGCGGGAGAACTCCTACAATGAGCAGTTCTTC

D: TRBD2
J: TRBJ2-3
size: -
V: TRBV7-2
CDR3: CASSFWRGADTQYF
DNA: TGTGCCAGCAGCTTCTGGCGGGGGGCAGATACGCAGTATTTT

D: -
J: TRBJ1-4
size: once
V: TRBV18
CDR3: CASSPTKTDEKLFF
DNA: TGTGCCAGCTCACCGACGAAGACAGATGAAAAACTGTTTTTT

D: -
J: TRBJ2-7
size: -
V: TRBV5-1
CDR3: CASSSGAGTGYEQYF
DNA: TGCGCCAGCTCCTCAGGGGCGGGCACGGGGTACGAGCAGTACTTC

D: -
J: TRBJ2-7
size: -
V: TRBV6-5
CDR3: CASSYGKTNYEQYF
DNA: TGTGCCAGCAGTTACGGCAAGACTAACTACGAGCAGTACTTC

D: TRBD1
J: TRBJ1-5
size: -
V: TRBV28
CDR3: CASSPPGQNNQPQHF
DNA: TGTGCCAGCAGTCCCCCGGGACAGAACAATCAGCCCCAGCATTTT

D: -
J: TRBJ2-3
size: -
V: TRBV14
CDR3: CASSLGRGSTDTQYF
DNA: TGTGCCAGCAGCCTGGGTCGGGGGAGCACAGATACGCAGTATTTT

D: -
J: TRBJ1-5
size: once
V: TRBV5-6
CDR3: CASSLSLRGANQPQHF
DNA: TGTGCCAGCAGCTTGAGCCTCCGGGGGGCCAATCAGCCCCAGCATTTT

D: -
J: TRBJ2-7
size: -
V: TRBV7-3
CDR3: CASSLTTPFYEQYF
DNA: TGTGCCAGCAGCTTAACTACCCCATTCTACGAGCAGTACTTC

D: -
J: TRBJ2-7
size: -
V: TRBV7-3
CDR3: CASSLFTVREQYF
DNA: TGTGCCAGCAGCCTTTTTACTGTTCGGGAGCAGTACTTC

D: TRBD1
J: TRBJ2-7
size: -
V: TRBV2
CDR3: CASSGWGTGGHSYEQYF
DNA: TGTGCCAGCAGTGGGTGGGGGACAGGGGGGCACTCCTACGAGCAGTACTTC

D: -
J: TRBJ2-7
size: -
V: TRBV10-3
CDR3: CAISGDSYEQYF
DNA: TGTGCCATCAGTGGAGACAGCTACGAGCAGTACTTC

D: -
J: TRBJ1-6
size: few
V: TRBV11-1
CDR3: CASSLALGAGSPLHF
DNA: TGTGCCAGCAGCTTAGCGCTGGGGGCTGGTTCACCCCTCCACTTT

D: -
J: TRBJ2-7
size: -
V: TRBV7-2
CDR3: CASKTLGYEQYF
DNA: TGTGCCAGCAAAACCCTTGGGTACGAGCAGTACTTC

D: TRBD1
J: TRBJ2-3
size: -
V: TRBV29-1
CDR3: CSVTRTGVDTQYF
DNA: TGCAGCGTTACGAGGACAGGGGTGGATACGCAGTATTTT

D: -
J: TRBJ2-2
size: -
V: TRBV29-1
CDR3: CSVLGFFGELFF
DNA: TGCAGCGTTTTGGGCTTTTTCGGGGAGCTGTTTTTT

D: TRBD2
J: TRBJ2-7
size: -
V: TRBV10-3
CDR3: CAISEWDGGWNEQYF
DNA: TGTGCCATCAGTGAGTGGGACGGGGGGTGGAACGAGCAGTACTTC

D: -
J: TRBJ1-6
size: -
V: TRBV28
CDR3: CASRMASGMSPLHF
DNA: TGTGCCAGCAGAATGGCCTCCGGGATGTCACCCCTCCACTTT

D: -
J: TRBJ1-5
size: few
V: TRBV7-2
CDR3: CASSLRRLNQPQHF
DNA: TGTGCCAGCAGCTTGCGCAGGCTCAATCAGCCCCAGCATTTT

D: TRBD1
J: TRBJ2-7
size: -
V: TRBV23-1
CDR3: CASTSMPGQGVYEQYF
DNA: TGCGCCAGCACTTCTATGCCCGGACAGGGGGTCTACGAGCAGTACTTC

D: -
J: TRBJ1-2
size: -
V: TRBV11-2
CDR3: CASSRGYGYTF
DNA: TGTGCCAGCAGCCGGGGCTATGGCTACACCTTC

D: TRBD1
J: TRBJ2-2
size: -
V: TRBV5-4
CDR3: CASTGTGNTGELFF
DNA: TGTGCCAGCACAGGGACAGGGAACACCGGGGAGCTGTTTTTT

D: TRBD1
J: TRBJ2-3
size: -
V: TRBV7-9
CDR3: CASSPRDSDSTDTQYF
DNA: TGTGCCAGCAGCCCCCGGGACAGCGACAGCACAGATACGCAGTATTTT

D: -
J: TRBJ2-3
size: -
V: TRBV5-1
CDR3: CASSLERVSTDTQYF
DNA: TGCGCCAGCAGCTTGGAGCGGGTTTCCACAGATACGCAGTATTTT

D: -
J: TRBJ1-1
size: -
V: TRBV2
CDR3: CASSVQTVNTEAFF
DNA: TGTGCCAGCAGTGTCCAGACAGTGAACACTGAAGCTTTCTTT

D: -
J: TRBJ1-4
size: -
V: TRBV6-1
CDR3: CASSGAGEKLFF
DNA: TGTGCCAGCAGTGGAGCAGGTGAAAAACTGTTTTTT

D: -
J: TRBJ2-5
size: -
V: TRBV6-5
CDR3: CASSYSGVRETQYF
DNA: TGTGCCAGCAGTTACTCGGGGGTGCGGGAGACCCAGTACTTC

D: -
J: TRBJ1-1
size: -
V: TRBV7-8
CDR3: CASSLWEGRDTEAFF
DNA: TGTGCCAGCAGCTTATGGGAGGGGCGGGACACTGAAGCTTTCTTT

D: -
J: TRBJ1-1
size: -
V: TRBV7-2
CDR3: CASSRVRRDTEAFF
DNA: TGTGCCAGCAGCCGGGTTAGGAGGGACACTGAAGCTTTCTTT

D: TRBD1
J: TRBJ2-7
size: -
V: TRBV19
CDR3: CASSPGTGTYEQYF
DNA: TGTGCCAGTAGTCCCGGGACAGGAACCTACGAGCAGTACTTC

D: TRBD1
J: TRBJ2-7
size: -
V: TRBV30
CDR3: CAWRETSFATGGYEQYF
DNA: TGTGCCTGGAGGGAGACAAGCTTTGCGACAGGGGGATACGAGCAGTACTTC

D: TRBD1
J: TRBJ1-5
size: -
V: TRBV29-1
CDR3: CSVGTGIYQPQHF
DNA: TGCAGCGTTGGGACAGGGATCTATCAGCCCCAGCATTTT

D: -
J: TRBJ2-1
size: -
V: TRBV5-1
CDR3: CASSFVTGNEQFF
DNA: TGCGCCAGCAGCTTTGTGACAGGTAATGAGCAGTTCTTC